This T cell receptor beta chain was documented in a study of blood T cell repertoires in COVID-19. In the study overall: Specimens from acute and convalescent COVID-19 originated in the United States, Italy and Spain. T cells, B-cell-depleted T cells, or PBMCs provided the cDNA or gDNA that served as material.

Original data processing: From reference gene primer amplification, estimates of nucleated cell counts were derived. Using immunoSEQ multiplex PCR, the repertoire was profiled, and TCRdb retains in-frame clones only, with some absent. The DNA was the basis for D and trimming; V, J and clone size are from that table. The table shows some 150,000 clones, with roughly 81% occurring only once. The CDR3 spans 14 residues. V dropped 7 bases and J dropped 7; count of bases not matched to a gene: 7. Germline values: CDR1 SNHLY, CDR2 FYNNEI. Sequencing was done on a sample of peripheral blood. The source of this sequence is a middle-aged man with acute or convalescent COVID-19. The chain has TRBV2 and TRBJ2-1; 10 bases map to TRBD2. CDR3 DNA: TGTGCCAGCATACGTAGACTAGCGGGTAATGAGCAGTTCTTC. Amino acids: CASIRRLAGNEQFF.